Listed here are 3 T cell receptor beta chains from one sample, sequenced in a study of CD8+ T cells in alopecia areata. In each case, RNA was isolated and then reverse transcribed into cDNA as the sequencing template. Here immunoSEQ multiplex PCR was the method, and the copy in TCRdb shows in-frame clones only, minus some. The sample lists over 80,000 clones; about 40% were seen once. Treatment noted: oral pan-JAK inhibitor, 5-10 mg twice daily. The specimen was CD8+ T cells sorted from blood, collected at week 24, from a patient treated with tofacitinib. Receptors originate from a human donor with alopecia areata.

A few counts support this clone. The CDR3 spells CASSTSGRASEQYF. The CDR3, as DNA: TGTGCCAGCAGCACGAGCGGGAGGGCCTCCGAGCAGTACTTC. The chain couples TRBV9 to TRBJ2-7, with 10 bases identical to TRBD2. Per the germline V gene, CDR1 is SGDLS and CDR2 is YYNGEE. V lost 4 bases, J lost 6 bases, and 7 bases stayed unmatched. The CDR3 has 14 amino acids.

V gene TRBV30 combines with J gene TRBJ2-1; D gene uncertain. The CDR3 has 10 amino acids. CDR1 and CDR2 from the germline V gene are GTSNPN and SVGIG (reference sequence). V lost 1 base and J 9 bases, leaving 4 bases between the germline ends. The CDR3 nucleotides read TGTGCCTGGAGTGGGAGTGAGCAGTTCTTC. Protein product: CAWSGSEQFF.

This clone was picked up a small number of times. The V call is TRBV2, the J call TRBJ2-1; 7 bases are a match to TRBD2. This CDR3 is 15 amino acids long. V lost 6 bases and J lost 4; bases outside the gene matches: 9. Germline V gene lookup returns CDR1 SNHLY and CDR2 FYNNEI. For the CDR3, the DNA is TGTGCCAGCAGCATTAGAACTAGCGTATACAATGAGCAGTTCTTC. Protein: CASSIRTSVYNEQFF.